This is a list of T cell receptor beta chains from one sample in a study of blood T cells in healthy people across ages. TCRdb redid the calling of the 5' RACE reads with MiXCR, one entry per CDR3 protein. This table holds fewer than 950,000 distinct CDR3 sequences, roughly 34% found once. Sequenced input: blood. Receptors were obtained from a man between 18 and 35 years old in good health. The CDR3 runs from the conserved cysteine through the conserved F or W. Each record gives: V gene, D gene, clone size, J gene, CDR3 protein, CDR3 DNA. D genes are given only for firm matches. Some rows have no size entry. The others give once, few or many, or a class for an expanded clone.

TRBV4-3	NA	NA	TRBJ2-3	CASSQDPAFLADTQYF	TGCGCCAGCAGCCAAGACCCCGCCTTTCTGGCAGATACGCAGTATTTT
TRBV20-1	TRBD2	few	TRBJ2-7	CSARTSPGYEQYF	TGCAGTGCTAGGACTAGCCCGGGCTACGAGCAGTACTTC
TRBV5-5	TRBD1	NA	TRBJ2-5	CASSVIQGEETQYF	TGTGCCAGCAGCGTGATACAGGGGGAGGAGACCCAGTACTTC
TRBV15	NA	NA	TRBJ1-3	CATSRDWGAGNTIYF	TGTGCCACCAGCAGAGACTGGGGGGCAGGAAACACCATATATTTT
TRBV5-5	TRBD1	few	TRBJ1-1	CASIRDRDTEAFF	TGTGCCAGCATCCGGGACAGGGACACTGAAGCTTTCTTT
TRBV27	TRBD1	few	TRBJ1-6	CASSLWGGGGESGSPLHF	TGTGCCAGCAGTCTTTGGGGGGGAGGGGGCGAGTCCGGTTCACCCCTCCACTTT
TRBV20-1	NA	few	TRBJ2-7	CSAQGPKSYNEQYF	TGCAGTGCCCAGGGGCCTAAATCATACAATGAGCAGTACTTC
TRBV4-3	TRBD1	few	TRBJ1-2	CASSQEEGATLYGYTF	TGCGCCAGCAGCCAAGAGGAGGGGGCCACACTCTATGGCTACACCTTC
TRBV10-3	NA	many	TRBJ2-7	CASCTGSDYEQYF	TGTGCCTCGTGTACAGGGTCTGACTACGAGCAGTACTTC
TRBV21-1	NA	NA	TRBJ2-7	CASSKGNQSYEQYF	TGTGCCAGCAGCAAAGGGAACCAGTCCTACGAGCAGTACTTC
TRBV3-1	TRBD1	NA	TRBJ2-7	CASSQEVQGDYNEQYF	TGTGCCAGCAGCCAAGAAGTCCAGGGGGATTACAATGAGCAGTACTTC
TRBV7-2	NA	few	TRBJ2-7	CASSVTGRGEQYF	TGTGCCAGCAGCGTAACGGGCAGGGGCGAGCAGTACTTC
TRBV12-3/TRBV12-4	NA	NA	TRBJ2-5	CASSFLTQETQYF	TGTGCCAGTAGTTTCCTGACTCAAGAGACCCAGTACTTC
TRBV6-2/TRBV6-3	NA	NA	TRBJ2-7	CASSWGISYEQYF	TGTGCCAGCAGTTGGGGGATCTCCTACGAGCAGTACTTC
TRBV12-3/TRBV12-4	NA	few	TRBJ1-5	CASRMTGGYQPQHF	TGTGCCAGCAGAATGACGGGCGGTTATCAGCCCCAGCATTTT
TRBV12-5	NA	NA	TRBJ2-5	CASVRGAQETQYF	TGTGCTAGCGTCCGGGGTGCCCAAGAGACCCAGTACTTC
TRBV20-1	NA	NA	TRBJ2-3	CSAGVKLGVIVTDTQYF	TGCAGTGCTGGAGTTAAGCTAGGTGTCATTGTAACAGATACGCAGTATTTT
TRBV7-2	NA	many	TRBJ2-5	CASSPVTFGETQYF	TGTGCCAGCAGCCCTGTAACTTTTGGAGAGACCCAGTACTTC
TRBV5-6	NA	NA	TRBJ1-4	CASNPRRGAREKLFF	TGTGCCAGCAACCCCAGGCGGGGGGCGAGAGAAAAACTGTTTTTT
TRBV6-6	NA	NA	TRBJ1-3	CASSSPTAAIYF	TGTGCCAGCAGTTCACCGACAGCCGCCATATATTTT
TRBV7-2	NA	few	TRBJ2-5	CASSLVRTPAFGETQYF	TGTGCCAGCAGCTTGGTTCGGACCCCAGCTTTCGGGGAGACCCAGTACTTC
TRBV4-2	NA	many	TRBJ2-4	CASSHMYKNIQYF	TGTGCCAGCAGCCATATGTACAAAAACATTCAGTACTTC
TRBV12-3/TRBV12-4	NA	few	TRBJ1-1	CASSSRSADQDAFF	TGTGCCAGCAGTTCCCGCTCCGCGGACCAGGACGCTTTCTTT
TRBV7-6	TRBD1	NA	TRBJ2-7	CASRGDRGAVQYF	TGTGCCAGCAGGGGGGACAGGGGTGCCGTTCAGTACTTC
TRBV9	NA	NA	TRBJ1-6	CASSVGGGTDSPLHF	TGTGCCAGCAGCGTAGGAGGGGGGACGGATTCACCCCTCCACTTT
TRBV12-3/TRBV12-4	TRBD1	NA	TRBJ1-4	CASTNSGTERGKLFF	TGTGCCAGCACCAACAGCGGGACAGAACGTGGAAAACTGTTTTTT
TRBV5-6	NA	NA	TRBJ2-5	CASSLDPSGLNNEQYF	TGTGCCAGCAGCTTGGACCCCTCGGGACTGAACAATGAGCAGTACTTC
TRBV5-1	TRBD1	NA	TRBJ2-5	CASSTTGDRAETQYF	TGCGCCAGCAGCACAACAGGGGATCGGGCGGAGACCCAGTACTTC
TRBV6-6	NA	NA	TRBJ2-5	CASGFRDEQYF	TGTGCCAGCGGATTCCGGGATGAGCAGTACTTC
TRBV29-1	NA	many	TRBJ2-7	CSVDSTDGAYEQYF	TGCAGCGTTGATTCGACCGACGGAGCCTACGAGCAGTACTTC
TRBV3-1	NA	many	TRBJ1-1	CASSQDGQTEAFF	TGTGCCAGCAGCCAAGACGGACAAACTGAAGCTTTCTTT
TRBV29-1	NA	few	TRBJ1-1	CSAGGKGKNTEAFF	TGCAGCGCCGGCGGAAAGGGGAAAAACACTGAAGCTTTCTTT
TRBV4-3	TRBD2	few	TRBJ2-7	CASSQDGTSPYNEQYF	TGCGCCAGCAGCCAAGACGGGACTAGCCCGTACAATGAGCAGTACTTC
TRBV7-7	NA	NA	TRBJ2-1	CASSLRPSNEQFF	TGTGCTAGCAGCCTAAGACCCAGCAATGAGCAGTTCTTC
TRBV14	TRBD2	few	TRBJ2-1	CASSQTSGGALQQFF	TGTGCCAGCAGCCAAACTAGCGGGGGGGCGCTTCAGCAGTTCTTC
TRBV20-1	NA	NA	TRBJ1-1	CSASYGQIEAFF	TGCAGTGCTAGTTACGGACAGATTGAAGCTTTCTTT
TRBV6-5	TRBD2	NA	TRBJ2-1	CASSYLAGGNNEQFF	TGTGCCAGCAGTTACTTAGCGGGGGGGAACAATGAGCAGTTCTTC
TRBV10-3	NA	NA	TRBJ1-5	CAISAGTPNQPQHF	TGTGCCATCAGCGCGGGAACCCCAAATCAGCCCCAGCATTTT
TRBV10-3	NA	NA	TRBJ1-5	CAISAVGAGQPQHF	TGTGCCATCAGTGCCGTTGGAGCAGGCCAGCCCCAGCATTTT
TRBV7-6	NA	few	TRBJ1-2	CASSLEGGGAHYGYTF	TGTGCCAGCAGCTTAGAGGGTGGCGGGGCCCACTATGGCTACACCTTC
TRBV20-1	NA	NA	TRBJ2-5	CSARERYRGLGEQYF	TGCAGTGCTAGAGAACGATACAGGGGACTGGGGGAGCAGTACTTC
TRBV6-6	NA	few	TRBJ1-1	CAGSLSGGSAEAFF	TGTGCCGGCTCACTCTCGGGCGGTTCCGCTGAAGCTTTCTTT
TRBV12-3/TRBV12-4	NA	NA	TRBJ1-6	CASSPSPYSPLHF	TGTGCCAGCAGTCCCTCTCCCTATTCACCCCTCCACTTT
TRBV5-1	NA	NA	TRBJ2-5	CASSIDNHEETQYF	TGCGCCAGCAGCATAGACAACCATGAAGAGACCCAGTACTTC
TRBV12-3/TRBV12-4	NA	few	TRBJ1-2	CASTLGSMGYTF	TGTGCCAGCACCTTGGGGAGCATGGGCTACACCTTC
TRBV6-5	NA	NA	TRBJ1-6	CASSRGEDSPLHF	TGTGCCAGCTCTAGAGGGGAAGATTCACCCCTCCACTTT
TRBV12-5	NA	NA	TRBJ1-1	CASGADGNTEAFF	TGTGCTAGTGGCGCCGACGGGAACACTGAAGCTTTCTTT
TRBV7-6	NA	many	TRBJ1-6	CASSLGRNGSPLHF	TGTGCCAGCAGCTTAGGCAGAAACGGTTCACCCCTCCACTTT
TRBV14	TRBD2	NA	TRBJ2-1	CASSPWGGGQRNEQFF	TGTGCCAGCAGCCCCTGGGGGGGTGGGCAGAGGAATGAGCAGTTCTTC
TRBV7-7	NA	NA	TRBJ2-3	CANSLESPEPKADTQYF	TGTGCTAACAGCTTAGAGTCTCCAGAGCCAAAAGCAGATACGCAGTATTTT
TRBV25-1	NA	NA	TRBJ2-5	CASGSVGGRETQYF	TGTGCCAGCGGTTCGGTCGGGGGTCGAGAGACCCAGTACTTC
TRBV12-3/TRBV12-4	NA	NA	TRBJ2-2	CASGKQWSGELFF	TGTGCCAGCGGCAAACAGTGGTCCGGGGAGCTGTTTTTT